The present entry profiles one T cell receptor beta chain with its context. Its antigen is not identified. The CDR3 is 16 amino acids. V was trimmed by 0 bases and J by 0 bases, leaving 10 bases between them. Germline V gene sequence: CDR1 SGHKS, CDR2 YYEKEE (reference sequence). It was RNA transcripts that yielded the amplified TCR beta CDR3 regions. The HTBI primer set was used in a first-round RT-PCR of the TCR CDR3. TCRdb re-called the multiplex PCR reads with MiXCR, one entry per CDR3 protein. The sample lists roughly 380,000 distinct CDR3 sequences; approximately 15% were seen once. The record originates from a study of T cells in Graves' hyperthyroidism and ophthalmopathy. General observations from the study: Separating ophthalmopathy from stable hyperthyroidism was achieved by a 13 V-J model. The majority of expanded thyroid clonotypes above 0.001 also appeared in blood.

Sequenced: blood. The receptor's source is an older woman with Graves' hyperthyroidism. The V and J genes are TRBV5-5 and TRBJ1-3; D is unresolved. The CDR3 is CASSLGQVSSGNTIYF. The CDR3 nucleotides read TGTGCCAGCAGCTTGGGGCAGGTTAGCTCTGGAAACACCATATATTTT.